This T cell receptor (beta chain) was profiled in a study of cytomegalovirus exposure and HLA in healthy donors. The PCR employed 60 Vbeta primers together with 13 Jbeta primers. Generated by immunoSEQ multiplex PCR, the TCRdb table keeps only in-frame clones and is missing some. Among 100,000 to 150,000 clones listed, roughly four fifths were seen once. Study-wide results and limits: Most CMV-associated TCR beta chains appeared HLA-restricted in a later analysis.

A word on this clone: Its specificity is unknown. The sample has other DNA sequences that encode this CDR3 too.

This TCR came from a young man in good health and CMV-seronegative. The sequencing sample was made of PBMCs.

CDR3 nucleotides: TGTGCCAGCAGCCCGACGGACAGGCATCAAGAGACCCAGTACTTC. Protein sequence: CASSPTDRHQETQYF. The chain recombines TRBV5-6 with TRBJ2-5, with 7 bases lining up with TRBD1. Germline loops: CDR1 SGHDT, CDR2 YYEEEE. V lost 4 bases to trimming and J lost 2 bases; unmatched junction nucleotides: 8. The CDR3 is made up of 15 amino acids.